This entry concerns a single T cell receptor beta chain. MiXCR, applied by TCRdb to the RT-PCR reads, yields one record per CDR3 protein. The sample records 900,000 to 1,000,000 distinct CDR3 sequences, roughly 18% being singletons. The data originate from a study of patients and donors after allogeneic stem cell transplantation. J gave up 8 bases and V 6 bases, and 5 bases lay outside the gene matches. The germline gives CDR1 MNHEY, CDR2 SVGEGT. The CDR3 sequence is 13 residues long. V and J are TRBV6-2 or TRBV6-3 and TRBJ2-1; 9 nucleotides line up with TRBD1. The clonotype originates from a human donor who was either an allogeneic HSCT recipient or a stem cell or donor lymphocyte infusion donor (not recorded which). It is not recorded whose cells these are; they may come from a transplant donor. The sequenced sample was blood, either unsorted or a sorted T cell fraction (not recorded which). The CDR3 DNA reads TGTGCCAGCAGACCGGGGACAGGGTATGAGCAGTTCTTC. Its protein product is CASRPGTGYEQFF.